This T cell receptor (beta chain) derives from a study of T cells in Graves' hyperthyroidism and ophthalmopathy. Study observations and caveats: Researchers found most expanded thyroid clonotypes above 0.001 in blood as well. Ophthalmopathy cases were set apart from stable hyperthyroidism by a 13 V-J model.

This clonotype was counted at least ten times. Its antigen is still unknown. Patients aged 18 to 65 with hyperthyroidism were newly diagnosed, with duration under 2 months. The study excluded patients with uncontrolled infection, other autoimmune disease, pregnancy or lactation. CDR3 length equals 13 residues. From germline, CDR1 is SQVTM and CDR2 ANQGSEA. V was clipped by 1 base and J by 5 bases, with 11 bases between them. What was amplified from RNA transcripts were TCR beta CDR3 regions. An initial round of RT-PCR targeting the TCR CDR3 relied on the HTBI primer set. MiXCR was run by TCRdb on the multiplex PCR reads, yielding one entry per CDR3 protein. In the table there are a few hundred thousand distinct CDR3 sequences, less than 25% of which are singletons.

The chain couples TRBV29-1 to TRBJ2-5; D might be TRBD2 (6 bases). Sample: blood. This TCR was recovered from a man aged 18 to 29 with Graves' hyperthyroidism. For the CDR3, the DNA is TGCAGCGTTGAAGTGGCGGGGAGGGAGACCCAGTACTTC. It yields the protein CSVEVAGRETQYF.